The 3 T cell receptor beta chains in this list originate from one sample, sequenced in a study of blood T cell repertoires in COVID-19. Here immunoSEQ multiplex PCR was the method, and the copy in TCRdb shows in-frame clones only, minus some. The repertoire holds 160,000 or so clones, with around 80% as singletons. Sequencing input: peripheral blood. The source is a woman in her sixties or seventies with acute or convalescent COVID-19.

This chain links TRBV24-1 with TRBJ2-3; 8 bases match TRBD2. Germline lookup yields CDR1 KGHDR and CDR2 SFDVKD. The CDR3 consists of 17 residues. Trimming at V came to 6 bases and at J to 0 bases, leaving 10 bases not matched to a gene. The DNA for the CDR3 is TGTGCCACCAGTTATTGGCCAGCGGGGGCGAGCACAGATACGCAGTATTTT. The encoded protein is CATSYWPAGASTDTQYF.

This clone has just one count. The rearrangement links TRBV30 to TRBJ2-1; D is ambiguous. The germline V gene encodes CDR1 GTSNPN and CDR2 SVGIG (reference sequence). Trimming stripped 4 bases from V and 6 bases from J, with 7 bases between. The CDR3 is made up of 11 amino acids. The CDR3 protein is CAWNKINEQFF. CDR3 in DNA: TGTGCCTGGAATAAAATCAATGAGCAGTTCTTC.

V usage is TRBV12-3 or TRBV12-4 and J usage is TRBJ2-7; TRBD2 is a possible D gene (5 bases). The V end lost 7 bases, the J end lost 6 bases, and 16 bases lay between the germline ends. This CDR3 region has 13 residues. DNA of the CDR3: TGTGCCAGCAATGCCCTAGGAGGCGGCGAGCAGTACTTC. Encoded protein: CASNALGGGEQYF.